The table lists the clone carrying this T cell receptor beta chain with a count of one. These data belong to a study of blood T cell repertoires in COVID-19. This CDR3 has 13 residues. From germline, CDR1 is MDHEN and CDR2 SYDVKM. J lost 3 bases, V lost 10 bases, and 5 bases had no gene match. The table came from immunoSEQ multiplex PCR; TCRdb's copy has only in-frame clones and leaves some out. The sample shows under 65,000 clones, 70% to 80% of them seen only once. This receptor was taken from a woman aged 45 to 65 with acute COVID-19. This chain uses TRBV28 with TRBJ2-1; 8 positions agree with TRBD2. Sequenced material: PBMCs or T cells enriched from blood (not recorded which). The DNA for the CDR3 is TGTGCCATCCAGACTAGCGACTACAATGAGCAGTTCTTC. Translating gives CAIQTSDYNEQFF.